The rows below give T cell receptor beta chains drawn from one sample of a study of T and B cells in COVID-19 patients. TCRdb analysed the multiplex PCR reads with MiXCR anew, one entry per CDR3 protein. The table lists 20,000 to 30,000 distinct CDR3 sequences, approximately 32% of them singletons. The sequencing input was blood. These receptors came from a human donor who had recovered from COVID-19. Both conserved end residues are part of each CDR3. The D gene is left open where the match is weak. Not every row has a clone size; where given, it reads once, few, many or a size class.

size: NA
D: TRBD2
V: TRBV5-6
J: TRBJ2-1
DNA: TGTGCCAGCAGCCCGGGGACTAGCGGGGGGACCTCCTACAATGAGCAGTTCTTC
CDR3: CASSPGTSGGTSYNEQFF

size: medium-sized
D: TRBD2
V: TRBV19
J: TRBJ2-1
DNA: TGTGCCAGTAGTTCGACTAGCGGGAGGGGTTCCTACAATGAGCAGTTCTTC
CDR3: CASSSTSGRGSYNEQFF

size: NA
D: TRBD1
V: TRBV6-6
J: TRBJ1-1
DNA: TGTGCCAGCAGTTACGGCAGGGGGTTTATGAACACTGAAGCTTTCTTT
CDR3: CASSYGRGFMNTEAFF

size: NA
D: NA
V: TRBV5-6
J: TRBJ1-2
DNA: TGTGCCAGCAGCTTGATAGAAGGGGATCGCTATGGCTACACCTTC
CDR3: CASSLIEGDRYGYTF

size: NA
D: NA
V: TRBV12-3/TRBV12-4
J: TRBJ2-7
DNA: TGTGCCAGCAGTTTTGGGGGAACAGCAAACGAGCAGTACTTC
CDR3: CASSFGGTANEQYF

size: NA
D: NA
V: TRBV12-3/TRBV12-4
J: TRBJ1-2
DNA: TGTGCCAGCAGTTTGGCGCCTGGCTACACCTTC
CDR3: CASSLAPGYTF

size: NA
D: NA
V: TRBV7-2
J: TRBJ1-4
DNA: TGTGCCAGCAGCCCCGGACAGCGGCGTGAAAAACTGTTTTTT
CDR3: CASSPGQRREKLFF

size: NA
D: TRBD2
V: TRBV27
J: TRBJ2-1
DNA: TGTGCCAGCCGACTAGCTCCTTACAATGAGCAGTTCTTC
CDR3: CASRLAPYNEQFF

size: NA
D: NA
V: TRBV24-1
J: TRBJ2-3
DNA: TGTGCCACCAGTGAAACAGGGAGCACAGATACGCAGTATTTT
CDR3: CATSETGSTDTQYF

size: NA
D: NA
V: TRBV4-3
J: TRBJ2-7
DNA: TGCGCCAGCAGCCAACCCCCGGGCCACAGCGCTCGCGAGCAGTACTTC
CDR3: CASSQPPGHSAREQYF

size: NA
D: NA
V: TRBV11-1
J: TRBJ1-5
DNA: TGTGCCAGCAGCATAGCGGAAGGACAGCCCCAGCATTTT
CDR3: CASSIAEGQPQHF

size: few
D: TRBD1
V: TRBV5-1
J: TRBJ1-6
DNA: TGCGCCAGCAGCAATCTAGGACAGGGTGATAATTCACCCCTCCACTTT
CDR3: CASSNLGQGDNSPLHF

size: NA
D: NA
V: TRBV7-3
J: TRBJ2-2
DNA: TGTGCCAGCAGCTTCTGGGAATCCGGGGAGCTGTTTTTT
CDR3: CASSFWESGELFF

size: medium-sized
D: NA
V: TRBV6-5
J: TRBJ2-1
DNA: TGTGCCAGCAGTTACCTCCGGAGGGCCGATGAGCAGTTCTTC
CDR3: CASSYLRRADEQFF

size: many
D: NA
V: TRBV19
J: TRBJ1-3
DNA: TGTGCCAGTAGTGGGACAAAGACTGGAAACACCATATATTTT
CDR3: CASSGTKTGNTIYF